This T cell receptor beta chain is drawn from a study of T cells in Graves' hyperthyroidism and ophthalmopathy. Study information: It was at initial diagnosis, before any treatment, that peripheral blood was collected. Study-level points and caveats: A 13 V-J model separated ophthalmopathy from stable hyperthyroidism. Most thyroid-expanded clonotypes above 0.001 were also found in blood.

V gave up 4 bases and J gave up 1 base, with 8 bases separating them. The V gene's germline CDR1 is MNHEY and CDR2 SVGAGI. The CDR3 length is 14 residues. Researchers amplified the TCR beta CDR3 regions from RNA transcripts. The TCR CDR3 was amplified in a first-round RT-PCR using the HTBI primer set. One entry per CDR3 protein results from TCRdb running MiXCR on the multiplex PCR reads. This sample has some 490,000 distinct CDR3 sequences, with approximately 22% found just once. About 10 ml fresh peripheral blood yielded the PBMCs. In this sample, this clonotype turned up a few times. Its antigen is as yet unknown.

Sequences were obtained from blood. The gene calls are TRBV6-5 and TRBJ1-3; D is unresolved. The TCR originated in a woman in her seventies with Graves' ophthalmopathy. The CDR3 DNA sequence: TGTGCCAGCAGTTCGGAGGGATCTGGAAACACCATATATTTT. It yields the protein CASSSEGSGNTIYF.